The 26 T cell receptor beta chains below come from one sample, sequenced in a study of blood T cell repertoires in COVID-19. The repertoire was sequenced with immunoSEQ multiplex PCR; TCRdb's copy has only in-frame clones and lacks some. The profile shows some 97,000 clones, roughly 85% of them singletons. Sequenced input: peripheral blood. All receptors come from a woman between 65 and 79 years old with acute or convalescent COVID-19.

The chain has TRBV7-2 and TRBJ1-1; TRBD1 matches at 7 bases. The J segment lost 3 bases and the V segment lost 8 bases, leaving 6 bases of the junction unmatched. The CDR3 length is 13 residues. CDR1 is SGHTA, CDR2 FQGNSA, per germline. The CDR3 region has the DNA TGTGCCAGCGTTCAGGGGGTGGACACTGAAGCTTTCTTT. This encodes CASVQGVDTEAFF.

V gene TRBV18 combines with J gene TRBJ2-3; TRBD1 agrees at 10 bases. V lost 7 bases to trimming and J lost 6 bases; unmatched junction nucleotides: 7. CDR1 and CDR2 from the germline V gene are KGHSH and LQKENI. The CDR3 runs to 14 residues. The CDR3 DNA follows: TGTGCCAGCTGCCGACAGGGGGCAGCCGATACGCAGTATTTT. Translated, it gives CASCRQGAADTQYF.

CDR3 region: CASSLNGGPRETQYF. The CDR3 bases are TGTGCCAGCAGCTTAAACGGGGGGCCGCGAGAGACCCAGTACTTC. The V gene is TRBV7-3, the J gene TRBJ2-5; tentatively, D is TRBD2 (7 bases). This CDR3 comprises 15 residues. Germline V gene data show CDR1 as SGHTA and CDR2 as FQGTGA. V was pared by 1 base and J by 4 bases, with 13 bases between.

The chain links TRBV21-1 to TRBJ1-2. TRBV21-1 is flagged as a pseudogene. The CDR3 extends over 17 amino acids. The CDR3 bases are TGTGCCAGCAGCAAGAGGAGGTTCGTCAGAGCTAACTATGGCTACACCTTC. This codes for CASSKRRFVRANYGYTF.

This rearrangement joins TRBV3-1 (or the pseudogene TRBV3-2) to TRBJ1-2; 7 bases are a match to TRBD1. Per germline, CDR1 LGHDT and CDR2 YNNKEL (reference sequence). The V gene end was trimmed by 3 bases and the J gene end by 2 bases; junction bases not matched to a gene: 3. The CDR3 runs to 14 residues. Here the CDR3 DNA reads TGTGCCAGCAGCCACCCACAGGGGAACTATGGCTACACCTTC. It is translated as CASSHPQGNYGYTF.

The J gene is TRBJ2-4, the V gene TRBV11-2; D gene uncertain. V lost 2 bases and J lost 5, with 7 bases in between. In germline, CDR1 is SGHAT, CDR2 FQNNGV. The CDR3 consists of 13 residues. CDR3 DNA: TGTGCCAGCAGCTTATCTCCAGAAAACATTCAGTACTTC. This gives the protein CASSLSPENIQYF.

The chain employs TRBV7-9 and TRBJ2-3; 8 nucleotides align to TRBD1. The germline gives CDR1 SEHNR, CDR2 FQNEAQ (reference sequence). The CDR3 sequence is 14 residues long. Unmatched junction bases numbered 3, after V lost 1 base and J lost 6 bases. The CDR3 protein is CASSLDHRGDTQYF. CDR3 sequence (DNA): TGTGCCAGCAGCTTAGACCACAGGGGGGATACGCAGTATTTT. Full variable domain (outside the CDR3, taken from reference TRBV7-9 and TRBJ2-3): DTGVSQNPRHKITKRGQNVTFRCDPISEHNRLYWYRQTLGQGPEFLTYFQNEAQLEKSRLLSDRFSAERPKGSFSTLEIQRTEQGDSAMYLCASSLDHRGDTQYFGPGTRLTVL.

The chain has TRBV7-3 and TRBJ2-3; 9 positions agree with TRBD1. CDR3 size: 14 residues. The J segment lost 6 bases and the V segment lost 4 bases, leaving 5 bases of the junction unmatched. CDR1 is SGHTA, CDR2 FQGTGA, per germline. CDR3 sequence reads: CASSSTGGADTQYF. CDR3 DNA sequence: TGTGCCAGCAGCTCGACAGGGGGTGCTGATACGCAGTATTTT.

This clone turned up a few times. This rearrangement joins TRBV10-3 to TRBJ1-3; D may be TRBD1 (6 bases). V dropped 5 bases and J dropped 1 base, with 15 bases sitting between them. The germline gives CDR1 ENHRY, CDR2 SYGVKD. This CDR3 has 16 residues. In nucleotides, the CDR3 is TGTGCCATCAGTCGGACAGAATCAACATCTGGAAACACCATATATTTT. It specifies CAISRTESTSGNTIYF.

The genes are TRBV6-5 and TRBJ1-6; the D gene is possibly TRBD1 (5 bases). Between the trimmed V and J ends, which lost 6 bases and 7 bases, there was a span of 10 bases. The CDR3 consists of 13 residues. CDR1 and CDR2 from the germline V gene are MNHEY and SVGAGI. CDR3: CASRPTENSPLHF. CDR3 nucleotide sequence: TGTGCCAGCAGGCCGACAGAAAATTCACCCCTCCACTTT.

The V call is TRBV6-6, the J call TRBJ2-3, with D perhaps matching TRBD1 (5 bases). The V gene's germline CDR1 is MNHNY and CDR2 SVGAGI (reference sequence). V gave up 8 bases and J gave up 0 bases, with 18 bases separating them. CDR3 length: 16 amino acids. The CDR3 DNA follows: TGTGCCAGCGGGCCCCCCCAGGGCCGGAGCACAGATACGCAGTATTTT. As protein: CASGPPQGRSTDTQYF.

In its sample, this clone was seen a few times. The chain links TRBV5-1 to TRBJ1-1; D not certain. V lost 1 base to trimming and J lost 0 bases, with 7 bases between them. The germline gives CDR1 SGHRS, CDR2 YFSETQ. This CDR3 spans 14 amino acids. CDR3 nucleotides: TGCGCCAGCAGCTTGACAGCCATGAACACTGAAGCTTTCTTT. The encoded protein is CASSLTAMNTEAFF.

The chain uses TRBV30 and TRBJ2-3; tentatively, D is TRBD2 (5 bases). Germline assignment: CDR1 GTSNPN and CDR2 SVGIG (reference sequence). This CDR3 comprises 16 residues. Trimming shortened V by 0 bases and J by 3 bases, and 16 bases separated the two germline ends. In DNA, the CDR3 is TGTGCCTGGAGTGTGGGAGCGGACCACAGTACAGATACGCAGTATTTT. It translates to CAWSVGADHSTDTQYF.

This clone was recorded a few times. The V gene is TRBV18, the J gene TRBJ1-5; a possible D gene is TRBD1 (5 bases). Trimming removed 3 bases at V and 0 bases at J, with 6 bases between. The CDR3 spans 14 residues. Germline V CDR1 and CDR2: KGHSH, LQKENI. CDR3 protein: CASSPTVSNQPQHF. The DNA for the CDR3 is TGTGCCAGCTCACCGACAGTTAGCAATCAGCCCCAGCATTTT.

V and J are TRBV19 and TRBJ2-7; 7 bases agree with TRBD1. This CDR3 spans 13 amino acids. The junction had 9 bases not matched to a gene; V was cut back by 6 bases and J by 7 bases. Germline V CDR1 and CDR2: LNHDA, SQIVND (reference sequence). CDR3 DNA: TGTGCCAGTAGCACCACAGGGGCCCGGGAGCAGTACTTC. Protein sequence: CASSTTGAREQYF.

The chain couples TRBV9 to TRBJ1-2; the match to TRBD1 covers 9 bases. CDR3 length equals 15 residues. Germline-derived CDR1 and CDR2 are SGDLS and YYNGEE. V gave up 0 bases and J gave up 7 bases; unmatched junction bases: 7. CDR3 sequence reads: CASSVDTGGVRGYTF. In DNA, the CDR3 is TGTGCCAGCAGCGTAGATACAGGGGGCGTGCGTGGCTACACCTTC.

This chain joins TRBV2 and TRBJ1-1; the D gene is possibly TRBD1 (5 bases). Trimming shortened V by 5 bases and J by 0 bases, and 7 bases separated the two germline ends. The CDR3 length is 13 residues. Germline V lookup: CDR1 SNHLY, CDR2 FYNNEI. CDR3 loop: CASSRGLNTEAFF. The CDR3 region has the DNA TGTGCCAGCAGTAGGGGTCTGAACACTGAAGCTTTCTTT.

V usage is TRBV9 and J usage is TRBJ1-4; D gene uncertain. Trimming left V 0 bases short and J 5 bases short, with 5 bases between. The CDR3 has 13 residues. Germline CDR1 and CDR2: SGDLS and YYNGEE. CDR3 sequence: CASSVGGNEKLFF. The DNA of the CDR3 is TGTGCCAGCAGCGTAGGAGGGAATGAAAAACTGTTTTTT.

The chain has TRBV19 and TRBJ1-5; D is possibly TRBD1 (5 bases). Germline CDR1 is LNHDA and CDR2 is SQIVND (reference sequence). Trimming removed 7 bases from V and 2 bases from J, with 12 bases in between. The CDR3 totals 14 residues. Written as DNA, the CDR3 is TGTGCCAGTACCCAGGGCTGGGGCAATCAGCCCCAGCATTTT. Translating gives CASTQGWGNQPQHF.

The chain has TRBV15 and TRBJ2-1, with 16 bases aligning to TRBD2. The junction had 2 bases not matched to a gene; V was cut back by 3 bases and J by 9 bases. The germline gives CDR1 LNHNV, CDR2 YYDKDF (reference sequence). This CDR3 has 15 residues. CDR3 amino acids: CATSRGLAGGTEQFF. Here the CDR3 DNA reads TGTGCCACCAGCAGGGGACTAGCGGGGGGGACTGAGCAGTTCTTC.

This chain joins TRBV6-5 and TRBJ1-1, with 10 bases that match TRBD1. This CDR3 contains 13 residues. CDR1 and CDR2 (germline): MNHEY, SVGAGI. V shed 7 bases and J 9 bases; nucleotides not matched to a gene: 8. In nucleotides, the CDR3 is TGTGCCAGCACCCGGGACAGGGGTTCCCAAGCTTTCTTT. Residues: CASTRDRGSQAFF.

The chain uses TRBV3-1 (or the pseudogene TRBV3-2) and TRBJ2-5, with 9 positions matching TRBD2. The V gene end was trimmed by 1 base and the J gene end by 5 bases; junction bases not matched to a gene: 23. The CDR3 has 21 residues. CDR1 and CDR2 from the germline V gene are LGHDT and YNNKEL (reference sequence). CDR3 region: CASSQGPGVAGAPRGLETQYF. The CDR3 DNA sequence: TGTGCCAGCAGCCAAGGCCCCGGGGTAGCGGGGGCCCCGCGGGGTTTGGAGACCCAGTACTTC.

This chain joins TRBV28 and TRBJ2-6, with 8 positions matching TRBD1. Trimming took 2 bases from V and 0 from J; bases not matched to a gene: 6. Per the germline V gene, CDR1 is MDHEN and CDR2 is SYDVKM. The CDR3 runs 18 residues. The CDR3 bases are TGTGCCAGCAGTTTACCCCGGACAGGGCCCTCTGGGGCCAACGTCCTGACTTTC. Encoded protein: CASSLPRTGPSGANVLTF.

The chain combines TRBV5-6 with TRBJ1-3, with 8 bases matching TRBD1. Germline values: CDR1 SGHDT, CDR2 YYEEEE. The CDR3 is 17 residues long. After removal of 4 bases from V and 0 bases from J, the junction contained 9 bases not matched to a gene. The CDR3 sequence is CASSKTGTGYSGNTIYF. The CDR3 nucleotides are TGTGCCAGCAGCAAAACCGGGACAGGATACTCTGGAAACACCATATATTTT. The complete variable domain, with remaining parts taken from reference TRBV5-6 and TRBJ1-3, reads DAGVTQSPTHLIKTRGQQVTLRCSPKSGHDTVSWYQQALGQGPQFIFQYYEEEERQRGNFPDRFSGHQFPNYSSELNVNALLLGDSALYLCASSKTGTGYSGNTIYFGEGSWLTVV.

The rearrangement joins TRBV7-2 to TRBJ1-2; no definite D call. This CDR3 is built from 12 residues. Trimming pared 5 bases from V and 5 bases from J, leaving 9 bases between. Germline loops: CDR1 SGHTA, CDR2 FQGNSA. CDR3 sequence (DNA): TGTGCCAGCAGCCCCGGGAGGTATGGCTACACCTTC. As protein: CASSPGRYGYTF.

The V and J genes are TRBV10-3 and TRBJ2-3; no reliable D call. CDR3 size: 18 residues. CDR1 is ENHRY, CDR2 SYGVKD, per germline. Trimming pared 3 bases from V and 2 bases from J, leaving 21 bases between. The CDR3 here is CAISDPLEAFSNTDTQYF. CDR3 nucleotides: TGTGCCATCAGTGACCCCCTCGAGGCGTTTTCTAACACAGATACGCAGTATTTT.